Following are 26 T cell receptor beta chains from one sample sequenced in a study of blood T cell repertoires in COVID-19. Assay: immunoSEQ multiplex PCR; the TCRdb copy retains only in-frame clones and omits some. The table lists approximately 260,000 clones, approximately 92% of them singletons. Sequencing was carried out using peripheral blood. All receptors come from a woman aged 40 to 55 who had recovered from COVID-19.

J is TRBJ1-5 and V is TRBV28; TRBD1 might be the D (5 bases). From germline, CDR1 is MDHEN and CDR2 SYDVKM. The V and J ends lost 2 bases and 4 bases respectively, with 9 bases between them. The CDR3 is 14 residues long. The CDR3 reads CASSLGHENQPQHF. CDR3 in DNA: TGTGCCAGCAGTTTAGGACACGAAAATCAGCCCCAGCATTTT.

The V call is TRBV20-1, the J call TRBJ2-1, with a tentative D call TRBD2 (5 bases). This CDR3 is 12 amino acids long. Trimming stripped 3 bases from V and 8 bases from J, with 11 bases between. Germline-derived CDR1 and CDR2 are DFQATT and SNEGSKA (reference sequence). The CDR3 loop is CSASELGDEQFF. Written as DNA, the CDR3 is TGCAGTGCTAGTGAACTAGGCGATGAGCAGTTCTTC.

The chain employs TRBV20-1 and TRBJ2-3, with D possibly TRBD2 on 5 matching bases. The V gene lost 7 bases and the J gene lost 2 bases, with 7 bases spanning the gap. Germline-derived CDR1 and CDR2 are DFQATT and SNEGSKA (reference sequence). The length of the CDR3 is 11 residues. The DNA of the CDR3 is TGCAGTGGGAGGTCCACAGATACGCAGTATTTT. Translation: CSGRSTDTQYF.

The J gene is TRBJ2-7, the V gene TRBV3-1 (or the pseudogene TRBV3-2), with a tentative D call TRBD1 (6 bases). Between the trimmed V and J ends, which lost 1 base and 0 bases, there was a span of 10 bases. The germline CDR1 and CDR2 sequences are LGHDT and YNNKEL (reference sequence). This CDR3 has 15 amino acids. CDR3 DNA: TGTGCCAGCAGCCAAGGGACAGCGTACTCCTACGAGCAGTACTTC. This sequence encodes CASSQGTAYSYEQYF.

J is TRBJ2-2 and V is TRBV28; TRBD1 aligns across 10 bases. The V gene end was trimmed by 6 bases and the J gene end by 6 bases; junction bases not matched to a gene: 7. The CDR3 runs to 15 residues. In germline, CDR1 is MDHEN, CDR2 SYDVKM. As DNA, the CDR3 is TGTGCCAGCAGATCCGGGACAGGGGATTCCGGGGAGCTGTTTTTT. Protein sequence: CASRSGTGDSGELFF.

V and J are TRBV18 and TRBJ1-1; D gene uncertain. V gave up 2 bases and J gave up 4 bases, with 5 bases separating them. CDR1 is KGHSH, CDR2 LQKENI, per germline. The CDR3 totals 12 residues. CDR3 amino acids: CASSPGLTEAFF. In DNA, the CDR3 is TGTGCCAGCTCACCAGGGCTCACTGAAGCTTTCTTT.

The V gene is TRBV29-1, the J gene TRBJ2-1, with 9 bases identical to TRBD2. The trim removed 0 bases at V and 1 base at J, leaving 4 bases unmatched. In germline, CDR1 is SQVTM, CDR2 ANQGSEA. CDR3 length: 16 residues. The DNA for the CDR3 is TGCAGCGTTGAAGATGGTAGCGGGGGTTCCTACAATGAGCAGTTCTTC. Its translation is CSVEDGSGGSYNEQFF.

The chain carries TRBV19 and TRBJ2-1; 8 bases are shared with TRBD1. CDR3 length: 14 amino acids. With V trimmed by 5 bases and J by 6 bases, 6 bases remained unmatched. Germline lookup yields CDR1 LNHDA and CDR2 SQIVND (reference sequence). The DNA of the CDR3 is TGTGCCAGTAGTGGAGACAGGGGTGGCAATGAGCAGTTCTTC. This gives the protein CASSGDRGGNEQFF. The variable domain in full, with the rest retrieved from reference TRBV19 and TRBJ2-1, is DGGITQSPKYLFRKEGQNVTLSCEQNLNHDAMYWYRQDPGQGLRLIYYSQIVNDFQKGDIAEGYSVSREKKESFPLTVTSAQKNPTAFYLCASSGDRGGNEQFFGPGTRLTVL.

This chain connects TRBV3-1 (or the pseudogene TRBV3-2) to TRBJ1-1; 7 bases are a match to TRBD1. Germline V lookup: CDR1 LGHDT, CDR2 YNNKEL (reference sequence). The CDR3 has 14 residues. Trimming took 3 bases from V and 1 from J; bases not matched to a gene: 2. The CDR3 DNA reads TGTGCCAGCAGCCAGTCAGGGGGGAACACTGAAGCTTTCTTT. Its protein is CASSQSGGNTEAFF.

Written as DNA, the CDR3 is TGCGCCAGCAGCCCCCGACAGGGAGAGAGGGGCTACACCTTC. It is translated as CASSPRQGERGYTF. This rearrangement joins TRBV4-1 to TRBJ1-2; the match to TRBD1 covers 7 bases. This CDR3 region has 14 residues. V dropped 4 bases and J dropped 8; count of bases not matched to a gene: 10. Germline CDR1 and CDR2: MGHRA and YSYEKL.

The V and J genes are TRBV9 and TRBJ2-1; weak D call: TRBD2 (6 bases). Germline-derived CDR1 and CDR2 are SGDLS and YYNGEE. This CDR3 has 16 residues. The V end lost 0 bases, the J end lost 2 bases, and 12 bases lay between the germline ends. The chain's CDR3 is CASSVDGRGTYNEQFF. The CDR3 region has the DNA TGTGCCAGCAGCGTAGACGGGAGAGGGACCTACAATGAGCAGTTCTTC.

This chain connects TRBV28 to TRBJ1-4, with D possibly TRBD1 on 5 matching bases. This CDR3 spans 13 amino acids. The germline V gene has CDR1 MDHEN and CDR2 SYDVKM. V lost 6 bases to trimming and J lost 8 bases, with 13 bases between them. The DNA of the CDR3 is TGTGCCAGCAGCGGGGGAGTCCGCGAAAAACTGTTTTTT. Its protein product is CASSGGVREKLFF.

V is TRBV6-5 and J is TRBJ1-2, with a tentative D call TRBD1 (6 bases). Trimming left V 8 bases short and J 0 bases short, with 16 bases between. This CDR3 comprises 15 residues. Germline-derived CDR1 and CDR2 are MNHEY and SVGAGI. The CDR3 here is CASRMRRTANYGYTF. The CDR3 coding sequence is TGTGCCAGCCGGATGAGACGGACAGCTAACTATGGCTACACCTTC.

To note about this clone: The same CDR3 can be traced to other DNA sequences in this sample. V usage is TRBV30 and J usage is TRBJ2-1; D may be TRBD2 (6 bases). Trimming took off 2 bases at V and 0 bases at J, with 8 bases between the two ends. The CDR3 is 14 residues long. Germline V gives CDR1 GTSNPN, CDR2 SVGIG (reference sequence). CDR3 region: CAWSRGSSYNEQFF. In DNA form, the CDR3 reads TGTGCCTGGAGTCGGGGGAGCTCCTACAATGAGCAGTTCTTC.

This chain connects TRBV9 to TRBJ2-7; D might be TRBD1 (5 bases). V lost 4 bases and J 12 bases, leaving 14 bases between the germline ends. The germline V gene encodes CDR1 SGDLS and CDR2 YYNGEE. This CDR3 is built from 11 residues. CDR3 sequence: CASSPRTGLYF. CDR3 DNA sequence: TGTGCCAGCAGCCCTCGTACAGGATTGTACTTC.

V usage is TRBV7-9 and J usage is TRBJ2-3; D perhaps matches TRBD1 (6 bases). Germline lookup yields CDR1 SEHNR and CDR2 FQNEAQ (reference sequence). Trimming cost V 2 bases and J 5 bases, with 11 bases left between them. This CDR3 comprises 14 residues. The CDR3 nucleotides read TGTGCCAGCAGCTTAACAGGGCTGGGAGATACGCAGTATTTT. Its protein is CASSLTGLGDTQYF.

The chain links TRBV5-1 to TRBJ1-1, with a possible D match to TRBD1 (6 bases). Trimming shortened V by 0 bases and J by 1 base, and 7 bases separated the two germline ends. The germline CDR1 and CDR2 sequences are SGHRS and YFSETQ. This CDR3 is 14 amino acids long. CDR3 region: CASSLVGGNTEAFF. The DNA for the CDR3 is TGCGCCAGCAGCTTGGTAGGGGGGAACACTGAAGCTTTCTTT. Supplemented by reference TRBV5-1 and TRBJ1-1, the full variable domain reads KAGVTQTPRYLIKTRGQQVTLSCSPISGHRSVSWYQQTPGQGLQFLFEYFSETQRNKGNFPGRFSGRQFSNSRSEMNVSTLELGDSALYLCASSLVGGNTEAFFGQGTRLTVV.

The V and J genes are TRBV12-1 and TRBJ2-1; TRBD2 is the table's D call and was not checked against the DNA. TRBV12-1 is tagged as a pseudogene. The CDR3 totals 17 residues. The CDR3 sequence is CASSFRRPSGTLDEQFF. The CDR3 coding sequence is TGTGCCAGCAGCTTTCGGCGGCCCAGCGGGACCCTGGATGAGCAGTTCTTC.

The chain couples TRBV18 to TRBJ1-2; D remains unclear. Trimming shortened V by 3 bases and J by 1 base, and 15 bases separated the two germline ends. This CDR3 region has 16 residues. CDR1 KGHSH and CDR2 LQKENI come from the germline V gene. CDR3 amino acids: CASSPGPPPLNYGYTF. CDR3 DNA: TGTGCCAGCTCACCTGGGCCCCCCCCTCTTAACTATGGCTACACCTTC. Supplemented by reference TRBV18 and TRBJ1-2, the full variable domain reads NAGVMQNPRHLVRRRGQEARLRCSPMKGHSHVYWYRQLPEEGLKFMVYLQKENIIDESGMPKERFSAEFPKEGPSILRIQQVVRGDSAAYFCASSPGPPPLNYGYTFGSGTRLTVV.

J is TRBJ2-1 and V is TRBV2, with TRBD1 matching over 7 bases. V was clipped by 6 bases and J by 4 bases; unmatched bases: 9. The CDR3 is 15 residues long. In germline, CDR1 is SNHLY, CDR2 FYNNEI. The CDR3 region is CASSYYPDRYNEQFF. CDR3 nucleotides: TGTGCCAGCAGCTACTATCCGGACAGGTACAATGAGCAGTTCTTC.

This clone appeared once. The chain recombines TRBV10-3 with TRBJ2-1; 10 bases are shared with TRBD2. There are 16 residues in the CDR3. Germline V gives CDR1 ENHRY, CDR2 SYGVKD. The V segment lost 8 bases and the J segment 7 bases; nucleotides outside the gene matches: 14. CDR3 sequence: CAIGTSEVRATNEQFF. DNA for the CDR3: TGTGCCATCGGGACTAGCGAAGTAAGGGCAACGAATGAGCAGTTCTTC.

The CDR3 DNA sequence: TGTGCCAGCAGCCAAGGGACTAGCGGGTTTAATGAGCAGTTCTTC. Protein product: CASSQGTSGFNEQFF. The gene calls are TRBV14 and TRBJ2-1; 11 nucleotides line up with TRBD2. CDR1 is SGHDN, CDR2 FVKESK, per germline. This CDR3 region has 15 residues. Losses at the gene ends were 1 base for V and 7 bases for J; bases not matched to a gene: 3.

This rearrangement joins TRBV18 to TRBJ2-2; tentative D call: TRBD2 (5 bases). CDR1 and CDR2 from the germline V gene are KGHSH and LQKENI. CDR3 length: 15 amino acids. Trimming left V 0 bases short and J 2 bases short, with 7 bases between. The chain's CDR3 is CASSPPGINTGELFF. In DNA, the CDR3 is TGTGCCAGCTCACCACCCGGGATCAACACCGGGGAGCTGTTTTTT.

This clone was counted only a few times. The V call is TRBV6-1, the J call TRBJ2-5, with TRBD1 as a possible D gene (5 bases). The CDR3 has 14 amino acids. CDR1 MNHNS and CDR2 SASEGT come from the germline V gene. With 3 bases removed from V and 4 bases from J, the gap between germline ends came to 12 bases. The DNA of the CDR3 is TGTGCCAGCAGTGACATGCAGGGTGGAGAGACCCAGTACTTC. Its protein is CASSDMQGGETQYF.

V gene TRBV5-6 combines with J gene TRBJ1-3; D is ambiguous. The CDR3 is 17 amino acids. Trimming pared 4 bases from V and 0 bases from J, leaving 17 bases between. Germline CDR1 SGHDT, CDR2 YYEEEE. The CDR3 here is CASSRLGVVDSGNTIYF. The CDR3 DNA sequence: TGTGCCAGCAGCCGCCTTGGAGTGGTGGACTCTGGAAACACCATATATTTT.

The chain couples TRBV6-1 to TRBJ1-4; TRBD1 is a possible D gene (6 bases). Germline CDR1 is MNHNS and CDR2 is SASEGT. Trimming removed 3 bases from V and 4 bases from J, with 9 bases in between. The CDR3 contains 14 residues. The CDR3 reads CASSERGGNEKLFF. Here the CDR3 DNA reads TGTGCCAGCAGTGAGAGGGGGGGTAATGAAAAACTGTTTTTT.